The next 26 T cell receptor beta chains were all read from a single sample in a study of T cell responses to AZD1222 COVID-19 vaccine. Sequenced by immunoSEQ multiplex PCR; TCRdb stores in-frame clones only, minus some. Among roughly 98,000 clones, approximately 91% were seen once, and the ten largest hold approximately 15%. The sample here was peripheral blood, taken 28 days after the second AZD1222 dose. These receptors came from an adult who received the AZD1222 COVID-19 vaccine.

The CDR3, as DNA: TGCAGCGTCCGCCGGGCCTTCGAGCAGTACTTC. It yields the protein CSVRRAFEQYF. The chain is built from TRBV29-1 and TRBJ2-7; unclear D gene. Trimming removed 6 bases from V and 6 bases from J, with 12 bases in between. Germline values: CDR1 SQVTM, CDR2 ANQGSEA. CDR3 length equals 11 residues.

J is TRBJ2-2 and V is TRBV2, with 9 bases fitting TRBD1. Trimming cost V 6 bases and J 4 bases; bases outside gene matches: 6. The CDR3 totals 15 residues. Germline-derived CDR1 and CDR2 are SNHLY and FYNNEI. In DNA form, the CDR3 reads TGTGCCAGCAGATTACAGGGGGCGAGCACCGGGGAGCTGTTTTTT. It yields the protein CASRLQGASTGELFF.

The chain joins TRBV7-8 to TRBJ1-1; no clear D. This CDR3 region has 13 residues. CDR1 SGHVS and CDR2 FQNEAQ come from the germline V gene. The V end lost 5 bases, the J end lost 7 bases, and 14 bases lay between the germline ends. CDR3 DNA sequence: TGTGCCAGCAGCCGAAACCAGGATTTTGAAGCTTTCTTT. Its protein product is CASSRNQDFEAFF.

This chain connects TRBV7-2 to TRBJ2-1; 13 bases are a match to TRBD2. Trimming cost V 5 bases and J 6 bases; bases outside gene matches: 4. The germline CDR1 and CDR2 sequences are SGHTA and FQGNSA. The CDR3 is 15 residues long. The CDR3 spells CASSPRTSGSNEQFF. CDR3 in DNA: TGTGCCAGCAGCCCGCGGACTAGCGGGAGCAATGAGCAGTTCTTC.

The genes are TRBV5-1 and TRBJ2-3; TRBD1 agrees at 7 bases. Losses at the gene ends were 4 bases for V and 5 bases for J; bases not matched to a gene: 4. The CDR3 length is 13 residues. Germline loops: CDR1 SGHRS, CDR2 YFSETQ. CDR3 sequence reads: CASSVSGGDTQYF. CDR3 in DNA: TGCGCCAGCAGCGTATCAGGGGGAGATACGCAGTATTTT.

This chain joins TRBV14 and TRBJ2-1; maybe TRBD1 (5 bases). Germline V lookup: CDR1 SGHDN, CDR2 FVKESK. The CDR3 runs 14 residues. Trimming removed 4 bases at V and 7 bases at J, with 14 bases between. DNA of the CDR3: TGTGCCAGCAGCCTAAGGGGTAGCAAGAATGAGCAGTTCTTC. Amino acid sequence: CASSLRGSKNEQFF. Looking up the rest from reference TRBV14 and TRBJ2-1 gives the full variable domain: EAGVTQFPSHSVIEKGQTVTLRCDPISGHDNLYWYRRVMGKEIKFLLHFVKESKQDESGMPNNRFLAERTGGTYSTLKVQPAELEDSGVYFCASSLRGSKNEQFFGPGTRLTVL.

The chain uses TRBV10-2 and TRBJ2-7; D is unclear. Trimming took 7 bases from V and 1 from J, leaving 5 bases between them. This CDR3 has 11 residues. Germline-derived CDR1 and CDR2 are WSHSY and SAAADI. The DNA of the CDR3 is TGCGCCAGCACCTTATCCTACGAGCAGTACTTC. It yields the protein CASTLSYEQYF.

Worth noting for this clone: The identical CDR3 is also encoded by other nucleotide sequences in the sample. The chain recombines TRBV5-1 with TRBJ2-7; 7 bases agree with TRBD1. This CDR3 region has 15 residues. The V gene end was trimmed by 1 base and the J gene end by 2 bases; junction bases not matched to a gene: 6. The germline CDR1 and CDR2 sequences are SGHRS and YFSETQ. The chain's CDR3 is CASSLSQGRAYEQYF. CDR3 DNA: TGCGCCAGCAGCTTGTCACAGGGGCGGGCCTACGAGCAGTACTTC.

The chain uses TRBV4-2 and TRBJ2-2; 7 bases are a match to TRBD2. There are 15 residues in the CDR3. Trimming removed 0 bases from V and 6 bases from J; junction bases left unmatched: 4. CDR1 and CDR2 from the germline V gene are LGHNA and YNFKEQ. CDR3 region: CASSQDPTSPGELFF. The CDR3, as DNA: TGTGCCAGCAGCCAAGATCCGACTAGCCCCGGGGAGCTGTTTTTT.

This chain joins TRBV2 and TRBJ1-1; D not certain. Trimming pared 7 bases from V and 4 bases from J, leaving 13 bases between. This CDR3 comprises 13 residues. CDR1 is SNHLY and CDR2 is FYNNEI in the germline V gene. This CDR3 is CASNQGLSTEAFF. CDR3 DNA: TGTGCCAGCAACCAAGGCCTGAGCACTGAAGCTTTCTTT.

This clone was detected only once. This chain links TRBV10-3 with TRBJ1-2; TRBD1 matches 10 bases. Germline V gene sequence: CDR1 ENHRY, CDR2 SYGVKD. J lost 2 bases, V lost 6 bases, and 6 bases had no gene match. The CDR3 covers 15 residues. The CDR3 DNA reads TGTGCCATCAGCGATACGGGACAGGGGAACTATGGCTACACCTTC. Encoded protein: CAISDTGQGNYGYTF.

The chain links TRBV30 to TRBJ2-1; D may correspond to TRBD1 or TRBD2 (7 bases each). CDR1 and CDR2 from the germline V gene are GTSNPN and SVGIG (reference sequence). The length of the CDR3 is 13 residues. V was trimmed by 4 bases and J by 9 bases, leaving 16 bases between them. CDR3: CAWKFTGEGEQFF. The CDR3 DNA follows: TGTGCCTGGAAATTTACAGGGGAGGGTGAGCAGTTCTTC.

The V gene is TRBV30, the J gene TRBJ2-7, with a tentative D call TRBD1 (5 bases). Looked up from germline, CDR1 is GTSNPN and CDR2 is SVGIG (reference sequence). This CDR3 region has 13 residues. V lost 2 bases to trimming and J lost 4 bases, with 12 bases between them. CDR3 sequence: CAWSISSGYEQYF. The CDR3 DNA is TGTGCCTGGAGTATATCTTCAGGGTACGAGCAGTACTTC.

The chain couples TRBV10-3 to TRBJ1-2; a weak D match, TRBD1 (5 bases). V lost 0 bases and J 7 bases, leaving 18 bases between the germline ends. The CDR3 contains 16 residues. Germline V gene data show CDR1 as ENHRY and CDR2 as SYGVKD. In DNA, the CDR3 is TGTGCCATCAGTGAGTCAGGGAGGGGAACGATCTTTGGCTACACCTTC. Its translation is CAISESGRGTIFGYTF.

This chain links TRBV5-4 with TRBJ1-2; D is unclear. Germline-derived CDR1 and CDR2 are SGHNT and YYREEE (reference sequence). Trimming removed 0 bases from V and 4 bases from J, with 19 bases in between. The CDR3 is 17 residues long. The CDR3 DNA reads as TGTGCCAGCAGCTTGGCTTCCCTGAGGGTCGGGTTCTATGGCTACACCTTC. Translation: CASSLASLRVGFYGYTF.

The chain recombines TRBV28 with TRBJ2-7; 7 nucleotides align to TRBD2. Trimming cost V 1 base and J 6 bases; bases outside gene matches: 15. Germline lookup yields CDR1 MDHEN and CDR2 SYDVKM. The CDR3 has 17 residues. The CDR3 DNA sequence: TGTGCCAGCAGTTTATTGGGAGGGCCTTATCAAGTCCCCGAGCAGTACTTC. It is translated as CASSLLGGPYQVPEQYF.

The genes are TRBV3-1 (or the pseudogene TRBV3-2) and TRBJ2-5, with 10 nucleotides matching TRBD2. The ends lost 4 bases at V and 3 bases at J; junction bases unmatched: 17. CDR1 and CDR2 (germline): LGHDT, YNNKEL (reference sequence). The CDR3 extends over 19 amino acids. CDR3 bases: TGTGCCAGCAGCCTAAGCCCCGTTGCTAGCGGGAGAGGGGAAGAGACCCAGTACTTC. Protein sequence: CASSLSPVASGRGEETQYF.

This clone is a singleton in its sample. The rearrangement joins TRBV20-1 to TRBJ2-3; D is unresolved. With 5 bases removed from V and 3 bases from J, the gap between germline ends came to 3 bases. The CDR3 contains 10 residues. Per the germline V gene, CDR1 is DFQATT and CDR2 is SNEGSKA (reference sequence). The DNA for the CDR3 is TGCAGTGCTCGTACAGATACGCAGTATTTT. Residues: CSARTDTQYF.

This clone was detected a few times. The CDR3 DNA is TGTGCCAGCAGTAATGTAGGGCAAGAGACCCAGTACTTC. This gives the protein CASSNVGQETQYF. The chain is built from TRBV5-6 and TRBJ2-5; D gene uncertain. CDR1 is SGHDT, CDR2 YYEEEE, per germline. The ends were cut back, 5 bases at V and 2 bases at J, with 10 bases in the middle. This CDR3 has 13 residues.

V and J are TRBV6-4 and TRBJ1-2; TRBD1 is a possible D gene (5 bases). The V gene's germline CDR1 is MRHNA and CDR2 SNTAGT. V was cut by 0 bases and J by 7 bases, with 9 bases left in between. The CDR3 is 13 residues long. CDR3 DNA sequence: TGTGCCAGCAGTGACTCAGGGGTTTTTGGCTACACCTTC. Protein product: CASSDSGVFGYTF.

The genes are TRBV6-5 and TRBJ2-2; tentatively, D is TRBD1 or TRBD2 (5 bases each). CDR3 length equals 15 residues. Trimming left V 6 bases short and J 6 bases short, with 17 bases between. Germline V gene sequence: CDR1 MNHEY, CDR2 SVGAGI. CDR3 nucleotides: TGTGCCAGCAGCAGACCCGGGACCGACGCCGGGGAGCTGTTTTTT. Protein sequence: CASSRPGTDAGELFF.

The chain recombines TRBV28 with TRBJ1-4; D call uncertain. The CDR3 contains 13 residues. Germline CDR1 reads MDHEN; CDR2 reads SYDVKM. V was cut by 3 bases and J by 5 bases, with 7 bases left in between. CDR3 loop: CASSFDLNEKLFF. The DNA of the CDR3 is TGTGCCAGCAGTTTTGACTTAAATGAAAAACTGTTTTTT.

J is TRBJ1-5 and V is TRBV2; no clear D gene. V lost 2 bases, J lost 4 bases, and 12 bases lay in between. CDR1 is SNHLY and CDR2 is FYNNEI in the germline V gene. The CDR3 is 15 amino acids. CDR3 in amino acids: CASSERSARNQPQHF. In DNA, the CDR3 is TGTGCCAGCAGTGAAAGGTCTGCCCGAAATCAGCCCCAGCATTTT.

J is TRBJ1-2 and V is TRBV6-5; D might be TRBD1 (5 bases). CDR3 length: 15 residues. CDR1 is MNHEY, CDR2 SVGAGI, per germline. The V end was cut by 5 bases, the J end by 3 bases, with 16 bases between. The CDR3 spells CASSPSVQGYYGYTF. The DNA for the CDR3 is TGTGCCAGCAGTCCCTCGGTGCAGGGCTACTATGGCTACACCTTC.

The J gene is TRBJ1-4, the V gene TRBV4-1, with no clear D. V lost 4 bases and J lost 3, with 12 bases in between. The V gene's germline CDR1 is MGHRA and CDR2 YSYEKL. CDR3 length equals 15 residues. DNA for the CDR3: TGCGCCAGCAGCCTAGTCCCTGGGGCTAATGAAAAACTGTTTTTT. It encodes CASSLVPGANEKLFF.

The chain recombines TRBV14 with TRBJ1-1; 9 nucleotides match TRBD1. Trimming removed 0 bases from V and 10 bases from J; junction bases left unmatched: 9. CDR3 length: 15 amino acids. The V gene's germline CDR1 is SGHDN and CDR2 FVKESK. DNA of the CDR3: TGTGCCAGCAGCCAAGATCCTAACAGGGGGCGAGTAGCTTTCTTT. Protein product: CASSQDPNRGRVAFF.